This T cell receptor (beta chain) is drawn from a study of blood T cells in healthy people across ages (dated by TCRdb to the mid-2010s). A note on the overall study: In model experiments, template switching captured roughly one uniquely barcoded TCR beta cDNA molecule for every two T cells. To avoid experimental bias, donors of different ages were distributed randomly across sequencing lanes. For two donors (one aged 18 to 30 and one aged 80 or older), the study analyzed two additional independent replicas of 1 million unique cDNA reads from the same blood draw. The donors were split into four age groups: young (average around 16 years), middle-aged (about 40), aged (62) and long-lived (over 80). To track age-related changes in TCR beta repertoire diversity, the study relied on deep sequencing normalized with unique cDNA molecular identifiers. Overall results and qualifications from the work: Because profiling used bulk unsorted PBMCs, naive and antigen-experienced compartments could not be compared conclusively. Compared with the aged group, more naive CD4+ T cells, fewer expanded clones and increased TCR diversity were shown by the long-lived group, suggesting age selection. The percentage of naive T cells measured by flow cytometry correlated strongly with observed TCR beta diversity. Observed TCR beta diversity per million T cells fell roughly linearly with age, and a significant reduction was already apparent by age around 39. Estimates of total diversity based on one million sequenced T cells were regarded as lower bounds and as underestimates. Because the CMV infection status of the donors was unknown, age-related changes in expanded clonotypes may potentially have been confounded.

Comment on this clonotype: Its recognized antigen is unknown. Per-base qualities were not stored, and no clone one base away is much larger.

The method was 5' RACE. The run used an Illumina HiSeq 2500. A second PCR of about 7 to 12 cycles was run with a J-beta primer mix and a sample-barcoded 5' primer. Each TCR beta cDNA molecule received a unique molecular identifier from a template-switch 5' adaptor carrying 12 random nucleotides. Each sample yielded at least 2.5 million CDR3-containing paired-end reads. All of the RNA was converted into first-strand cDNA using the Mint cDNA synthesis kit, with a TRBC-specific oligonucleotide serving as the primer. After uracil-DNA glycosylase treatment, a first 18-cycle PCR used universal primers M1SS and BC2_uni_R on all cDNA. The paper's data handling went like this. For normalization, 1 million high-quality reads, each with a distinct molecular identifier, were randomly selected from each sample. Instead of being binned into consensus sequences, reads with shared molecular identifiers were discarded. CDR3 identification, clonotype clustering and error correction used MiTCR with a Q25 quality threshold and the strictest error-elimination algorithm. A nonparametric unseen species model with Euler transformation was used to estimate lower-bound total TCR beta diversity. In TCRdb, the public reads were trimmed at Q25 with fastp and aligned with MiXCR, with productive beta chains retained. One record per CDR3 amino acid sequence lists the most common genes and DNA. These V and J calls derive from TCRdb rather than the authors' analysis. The sample profile shows roughly 830,000 distinct CDR3 sequences; about 59% of them were found once. Approximately 30% of the sample is in the top ten clones.

The roughly 39 donors, aged about 6 to 100 years, were systemically healthy Caucasian individuals from Russia. Roughly 9 milliliters of peripheral blood were drawn from each donor into EDTA-treated Vacutainer tubes. PBMCs were isolated by Ficoll-Paque density-gradient centrifugation, with at least 6 million obtained per sample. Trizol reagent was used to extract total RNA from the PBMCs, yielding at least 5.5 micrograms per sample. Naive CD45RAhigh/CD27high T cell percentages were measured by flow cytometry on a PBMC aliquot from every donor. The germline V gene gives CDR1 as MNHEY and CDR2 as SVGEGT. Including the terminal cysteine and phenylalanine, the CDR3 comprises 19 residues. Left in the record is the CDR3 DNA by itself, 57 bases read in frame from the first base. Between the V and J ends, shortened by 2 bases and 2 bases respectively, the junction contains 22 bases.

Material: blood. This sequence was found in a man younger than 45 in good health. Recombination joined TRBV6-2 or TRBV6-3 with TRBJ1-5, with TRBD1 tentatively as D gene (6 bases match). The DNA is TGTGCCAGCAGTTACCTCCCTGACCGACAGGTCGGCGGCAATCAGCCCCAGCATTTT. Translated, it reads CASSYLPDRQVGGNQPQHF.